Listed below are T cell receptor beta chains from one sample, sequenced in a study of ipilimumab plus nivolumab after autologous stem cell transplantation. Clones were read by immunoSEQ multiplex PCR, and TCRdb kept only the in-frame ones, dropping some. The sample includes 20,000 to 25,000 clones, just over 75% of them seen just once. Specimen: PBMCs, collected in a trial of ipilimumab plus nivolumab as post-transplant consolidation. Source of these receptors: a male donor with diffuse large B-cell lymphoma. Both conserved end residues are part of each CDR3. The order of the fields is D gene, J gene, clone size, V gene, CDR3 protein, CDR3 DNA. D genes are given only for firm matches. A row's size may be missing; if present it is once, few, many or a size class.

>NA|TRBJ2-1|NA|TRBV19
CASSILSGGSRNEQFF
TGTGCCAGTAGTATACTATCCGGGGGCTCTAGGAATGAGCAGTTCTTC
>NA|TRBJ1-3|NA|TRBV5-4
CASHEGLYSGNTIYF
TGTGCCAGCCATGAGGGGCTGTACTCTGGAAACACCATATATTTT
>NA|TRBJ1-1|NA|TRBV6-1
CASREGRPGTEAFF
TGTGCCAGCAGAGAGGGACGTCCGGGCACTGAAGCTTTCTTT
>NA|TRBJ1-1|once|TRBV28
CASRPGGVSGTEAFF
TGTGCCAGCAGGCCAGGTGGGGTCTCGGGCACTGAAGCTTTCTTT
>NA|TRBJ1-5|NA|TRBV5-5
CASSLRESNQPQHF
TGTGCCAGCAGCCTCAGGGAAAGCAATCAGCCCCAGCATTTT
>NA|TRBJ1-6|NA|TRBV5-5
CASSLAQYGSPLHF
TGTGCCAGCAGCTTGGCCCAGTACGGTTCACCCCTCCACTTT
>NA|TRBJ1-1|once|TRBV7-9
CASSYEGLRTEAFF
TGTGCCAGCAGCTATGAAGGGCTGCGCACTGAAGCTTTCTTT
>TRBD1|TRBJ2-5|NA|TRBV7-8
CASSWRTGQETQYF
TGTGCCAGCAGCTGGCGGACAGGGCAAGAGACCCAGTACTTC
>NA|TRBJ1-4|NA|TRBV7-9
CASSRIANEKLFF
TGTGCCAGCAGCCGTATCGCTAATGAAAAACTGTTTTTT
>NA|TRBJ1-5|NA|TRBV5-5
CASSLMGGPQPQHF
TGTGCCAGCAGCTTGATGGGGGGCCCTCAGCCCCAGCATTTT
>NA|TRBJ1-1|NA|TRBV6-5
CASSYGGGGTEAFF
TGTGCCAGCAGTTACGGGGGCGGGGGCACTGAAGCTTTCTTT
>NA|TRBJ2-1|NA|TRBV9
CASSEDSWPYNEQFF
TGTGCCAGCAGCGAGGACTCCTGGCCGTACAATGAGCAGTTCTTC
>NA|TRBJ2-3|NA|TRBV9
CASSEGLDTQYF
TGTGCCAGCAGCGAGGGACTTGATACGCAGTATTTT
>TRBD1|TRBJ2-7|NA|TRBV6-6
CASISGTGGFYEQYF
TGTGCCAGCATCTCCGGGACAGGGGGTTTCTACGAGCAGTACTTC
>TRBD1|TRBJ2-7|NA|TRBV14
CASSPLEGQGIRKQYF
TGTGCCAGCAGCCCCCTTGAGGGACAGGGAATAAGGAAGCAGTACTTC
>TRBD1|TRBJ2-7|NA|TRBV27
CASRGSGQGESEQYF
TGTGCCAGCAGGGGGTCGGGACAGGGGGAATCCGAGCAGTACTTC
>TRBD1|TRBJ2-7|once|TRBV4-1
CASSRTGVRDEQYF
TGCGCCAGCAGCCGGACAGGGGTTAGGGACGAGCAGTACTTC
>NA|TRBJ2-5|NA|TRBV9
CASSVGIGGQETQYF
TGTGCCAGCAGCGTAGGTATTGGGGGCCAAGAGACCCAGTACTTC
>NA|TRBJ2-7|NA|TRBV7-9
CASSFGTGDYEQYF
TGTGCCAGCAGCTTCGGGACGGGGGACTACGAGCAGTACTTC
>NA|TRBJ1-4|NA|TRBV28
CASSNSFWEKLFF
TGTGCCAGCAGCAACAGTTTTTGGGAAAAACTGTTTTTT
>TRBD1|TRBJ1-2|NA|TRBV29-1
CSGSEGASGYTF
TGCAGCGGGTCGGAGGGGGCAAGTGGCTACACCTTC
>NA|TRBJ1-1|NA|TRBV4-1
CASSRGLENTEAFF
TGCGCCAGCAGCCGGGGGCTCGAGAACACTGAAGCTTTCTTT
>NA|TRBJ2-1|NA|TRBV27
CASSLSDYNEQFF
TGTGCCAGCAGTTTGTCTGACTACAATGAGCAGTTCTTC
>TRBD2|TRBJ2-5|NA|TRBV5-1
CASSQRTSGQETQYF
TGCGCCAGCAGCCAAAGGACTAGCGGGCAAGAGACCCAGTACTTC
>NA|TRBJ2-3|NA|TRBV9
CASSVNIDTQYF
TGTGCCAGCAGCGTAAATATAGATACGCAGTATTTT
>TRBD1|TRBJ1-1|NA|TRBV28
CAGATGHPRGLKAFF
TGTGCCGGGGCGACGGGACACCCGAGGGGGCTGAAGGCTTTCTTT
>TRBD1|TRBJ1-6|NA|TRBV27
CASSDRRTGSGDGGPLHF
TGTGCCAGCAGCGATCGCCGGACAGGGAGCGGGGACGGTGGACCCCTCCACTTT
>NA|TRBJ2-1|NA|TRBV7-2
CASSLETPGFGTEQFF
TGTGCCAGCAGCTTAGAGACCCCGGGGTTTGGGACGGAGCAGTTCTTC
>NA|TRBJ2-5|once|TRBV7-9
CASSQEGGGGQATQYF
TGTGCCAGCAGCCAGGAGGGTGGCGGGGGCCAGGCCACCCAGTACTTC
>NA|TRBJ1-3|NA|TRBV5-8
CASSLGSSGNTIYF
TGTGCCAGCAGCTTGGGCAGCTCTGGAAACACCATATATTTT
>NA|TRBJ1-5|few|TRBV30
CAWSADTNQPQHF
TGTGCCTGGAGTGCGGACACGAATCAGCCCCAGCATTTT
>NA|TRBJ2-7|NA|TRBV9
CASSVGGSLSYEQYF
TGTGCCAGCAGCGTAGGAGGTAGCCTTTCCTACGAGCAGTACTTC
>TRBD2|TRBJ2-2|NA|TRBV5-1
CASSTTGLARSAGELFF
TGCGCCAGCAGCACCACAGGACTAGCGCGTAGCGCCGGGGAGCTGTTTTTT
>NA|TRBJ2-5|NA|TRBV9
CASSVVGGGRGETQYF
TGTGCCAGCAGCGTAGTAGGCGGGGGCCGGGGAGAGACCCAGTACTTC
>NA|TRBJ1-6|NA|TRBV6-1
CASLLTRKNSPLHF
TGTGCCAGCCTCCTGACAAGGAAAAATTCACCCCTCCACTTT
>NA|TRBJ1-2|NA|TRBV19
CASSPDIYGYTF
TGTGCCAGTAGTCCCGACATCTATGGCTACACCTTC